The clone carrying this T cell receptor beta chain was counted between two and nine times. The antigen is unknown. Unique molecular identifiers were used in preparing the TCRbeta library. TCRdb reprocessed the PCR reads via MiXCR and lists one record per CDR3 protein. The sample records more than 200,000 distinct CDR3 sequences, roughly 25% being singletons. This entry comes from a study of T-cell reconstitution after alpha-beta-depleted transplantation in children. General study results and limits: Once a year had passed after transplant, T-cell counts and diversity came mostly from newly produced T cells. High day-60 TCRbeta diversity in some patients came from surviving recipient T cells and thymic progenitors.

This material consisted of PBMCs, mostly from graft donor cells, taken 360 days after TCRalphabeta/CD19-depleted stem cell transplant. This TCR derives from a female patient aged 2 to 10 who had a stem cell transplant for congenital amegakaryocytic thrombocytopenia, so the T cells may come from the graft donor.

Here the CDR3 reads CASSFGTGPYEQYF. CDR3 DNA: TGCGCCAGCAGCTTTGGGACAGGGCCCTACGAGCAGTACTTC. The chain couples TRBV5-1 to TRBJ2-7, with 9 bases fitting TRBD1. The length of the CDR3 is 14 residues. V gave up 2 bases and J gave up 2 bases; unmatched junction bases: 2. The germline V gene has CDR1 SGHRS and CDR2 YFSETQ.